This T cell receptor beta chain was sequenced during a study of blood T cell repertoires in COVID-19. Study summary: There were acute and convalescent COVID-19 samples, and they came from the United States, Italy and Spain. PBMCs, B-cell-depleted T cells, or T cells were the source of the cDNA or gDNA that made up the material.

This CDR3 region has 16 residues. Unmatched junction bases numbered 8, after V lost 4 bases and J lost 5 bases. CDR1 is MNHNY, CDR2 SVGAGI, per germline (reference sequence). Per the study methods: Reference gene primer amplification yielded estimated nucleated cell counts. Sequencing was performed with immunoSEQ multiplex PCR; in TCRdb, only in-frame clones are kept and a portion is missing. The V and J calls and clone size are taken from that table; D and trimming were inferred from the DNA. The data hold fewer than 300,000 clones, with over 80% observed a single time. The source is a woman in her 40s who had recovered from COVID-19. Input material: peripheral blood. The rearrangement joins TRBV6-6 to TRBJ2-7, with TRBD2 matching over 13 bases. The CDR3 here is CASSSTSGGLSDEQYF. Written as DNA, the CDR3 is TGTGCCAGCAGTTCGACTAGCGGGGGGCTGTCTGACGAGCAGTACTTC.